This is a list of T cell receptor beta chains from one sample in a study of cytomegalovirus exposure and HLA in healthy donors. Method: immunoSEQ multiplex PCR; TCRdb's copy keeps in-frame clones and lacks some. This sample has hundreds of thousands of clones, with approximately 70% found just once. Sequences were obtained from PBMCs. These receptors came from a female donor in good health and CMV-seronegative. The CDR3 runs from the conserved cysteine through the conserved F or W. Each record gives: V gene, D gene, J gene, clone size, CDR3 DNA, CDR3 protein. A D gene is named only where the DNA matches it firmly. A row's size may be missing; if present it is once, few, many or a size class.

>TRBV27|-|TRBJ1-3|-
TGTGCCAGCAGTCCAACACCAAACTCTGGAAACACCATATATTTT
CASSPTPNSGNTIYF
>TRBV5-1|TRBD2|TRBJ2-3|once
TGCGCCAGCAGGTTATTAGCGGGAGGTGCACAGACAGATACGCAGTATTTT
CASRLLAGGAQTDTQYF
>TRBV15|TRBD2|TRBJ2-7|few
TGTGCCACCAGCAGATCGGCGGGGGAGAGCTACGAGCAGTACTTC
CATSRSAGESYEQYF
>TRBV5-1|-|TRBJ2-4|few
TGCGCCAGCAGCTTGGAGGGGGAAGCCAAAAACATTCAGTACTTC
CASSLEGEAKNIQYF
>TRBV6-1|TRBD1|TRBJ2-7|-
TGTGCCACCCTCGGACAGGGGGCCTACGAGCAGTACTTC
CATLGQGAYEQYF
>TRBV19|TRBD1|TRBJ1-4|-
TGTGCCAGTAGTATGGTCAGGGGGGAGGATGAAAAACTGTTTTTT
CASSMVRGEDEKLFF
>TRBV12-5|-|TRBJ1-3|-
TGTGCTAGTGGTTCCTTTGGCCTCGGAAACACCATATATTTT
CASGSFGLGNTIYF
>TRBV28|-|TRBJ2-3|once
TGTGCCAGCAGGGTCGGCGGGACCGGCACAGATACGCAGTATTTT
CASRVGGTGTDTQYF
>TRBV11-2|TRBD1|TRBJ1-1|-
TGTGCTAGCAGCTTTGCCCGGGACAGGGTTGCAGCTTTCTTT
CASSFARDRVAAFF
>TRBV21-1|-|TRBJ1-4|few
TGTGCCAGCAGCAAGTTCGGTAGCAGGGGTCGGGAAAAACTGTTTTTT
CASSKFGSRGREKLFF
>TRBV10-2|TRBD1|TRBJ2-2|-
TGCGCCAGCAGTGAGAACAGGGGGACCGGGGAGCTGTTTTTT
CASSENRGTGELFF
>TRBV27|-|TRBJ2-7|-
TGTGCCAGCAGTGACCGGGGTCCGGACGAGCAGTACTTC
CASSDRGPDEQYF
>TRBV2|TRBD2|TRBJ2-2|-
TGTGCCAGCAGTGGGTTTACTAGCGTCCTCACCGGGGAGCTGTTTTTT
CASSGFTSVLTGELFF
>TRBV19|TRBD2|TRBJ2-1|-
TGTGCCAGTAGTACCAAGGGACTAGCGGGAGGAACCTACAATGAGCAGTTCTTC
CASSTKGLAGGTYNEQFF
>TRBV11-2|-|TRBJ1-1|-
TGTGCCAGCAGCTTCCGGGACTCTATAACTTTCTTT
CASSFRDSITFF
>TRBV29-1|TRBD2|TRBJ2-2|-
TGCAGCGTTGTCCCGTCGGGAGGGGCAATCACCGGGGAGCTGTTTTTT
CSVVPSGGAITGELFF
>TRBV28|TRBD2|TRBJ2-7|-
TGTGCCAGCAGTTTTAATGCGGGAGGGCGCGACGAGCAGTACTTC
CASSFNAGGRDEQYF